The next 18 T cell receptor beta chains were all read from a single sample in a study of blood T cells in healthy people across ages. PCR was performed a second time for roughly 7 to 12 cycles using a sample-barcoded 5' primer and a J-beta primer mix. MiXCR was run by TCRdb on the 5' RACE reads, yielding one entry per CDR3 protein. In the table there are approximately 800,000 distinct CDR3 sequences, roughly 60% of which are singletons. Input material: blood. Receptors originate from a man aged 25 to 45 in good health.

This clonotype was counted between two and nine times. The chain joins TRBV6-6 to TRBJ1-2; D is unresolved. The germline V and J ends were trimmed by 4 bases and 1 base, with 10 bases remaining between them. The CDR3 contains 14 residues. In germline, CDR1 is MNHNY, CDR2 SVGAGI (reference sequence). The CDR3 sequence: CASSSPQVNYGYTF. The CDR3 DNA reads TGTGCCAGCAGTTCACCTCAGGTTAACTATGGCTACACCTTC.

This clonotype has more than one count but fewer than ten. The chain couples TRBV5-1 to TRBJ2-3, with D uncertain. V dropped 0 bases and J dropped 0 bases, with 14 bases sitting between them. Germline CDR1 is SGHRS and CDR2 is YFSETQ. The CDR3 length is 17 residues. The CDR3 nucleotides read TGCGCCAGCAGCTTGGCCGATGGTATAGCTAGCACAGATACGCAGTATTTT. Translating gives CASSLADGIASTDTQYF.

In this sample, this clonotype turned up a few times. V is TRBV12-3 or TRBV12-4 and J is TRBJ1-6; 7 bases agree with TRBD1. The length of the CDR3 is 15 residues. V shed 6 bases, J shed 7 bases, and the junction held 9 bases outside the gene matches. As DNA, the CDR3 is TGTGCCAGCAGCCCCCGGGACAGAGAAAATTCACCCCTCCACTTT. Amino acids: CASSPRDRENSPLHF.

The chain is built from TRBV4-2 and TRBJ2-7; no firm D call. Germline CDR1 is LGHNA and CDR2 is YNFKEQ. Trimming stripped 2 bases from V and 2 bases from J, with 16 bases between. This CDR3 comprises 16 residues. Here the CDR3 reads CASSQYFSSETYEQYF. CDR3 sequence (DNA): TGTGCCAGCAGCCAATACTTCTCGAGTGAGACCTACGAGCAGTACTTC.

The V and J genes are TRBV12-3 or TRBV12-4 and TRBJ2-1, with TRBD1 matching 12 bases. This CDR3 contains 15 residues. The J segment lost 8 bases and the V segment lost 3 bases, leaving 5 bases of the junction unmatched. The CDR3 bases are TGTGCCAGCAGTTTTCCGGGACAGGGGGCCTATGAGCAGTTCTTC. This gives the protein CASSFPGQGAYEQFF.

The chain is built from TRBV20-1 and TRBJ2-1, with 7 bases aligning to TRBD1. V shed 6 bases, J shed 3 bases, and the junction held 20 bases outside the gene matches. This CDR3 comprises 18 residues. Germline V lookup: CDR1 DFQATT, CDR2 SNEGSKA (reference sequence). The CDR3 region has the DNA TGCAGTGCCGATAGACAGGGTGGCCGCCTTTATATCTACAATGAGCAGTTCTTC. Residues: CSADRQGGRLYIYNEQFF.

This clonotype has only one observation. The genes are TRBV27 and TRBJ2-3; 8 positions match TRBD2. Unmatched junction bases numbered 14, after V lost 0 bases and J lost 6 bases. CDR1 is MNHEY, CDR2 SMNVEV, per germline (reference sequence). The CDR3 sequence is 18 residues long. The DNA for the CDR3 is TGTGCCAGCAGTTTATCGAGCGCGAGCGGGGGCCCCTGGGATACGCAGTATTTT. Amino acid sequence: CASSLSSASGGPWDTQYF.

The J gene is TRBJ2-1, the V gene TRBV12-3 or TRBV12-4; possible D gene TRBD1, 6 bases. This CDR3 spans 16 amino acids. V lost 3 bases and J 14 bases, leaving 26 bases between the germline ends. The CDR3 coding sequence is TGTGCCAGCAGTTTTTCGCCAGGGGCCACCCGCGCACCCGAGTTCTTC. Translated: CASSFSPGATRAPEFF.

Ten or more counts support this clonotype. The chain is built from TRBV7-3 and TRBJ2-7; weak D call: TRBD1 (6 bases). V was cut by 6 bases and J by 6 bases, with 12 bases left in between. Germline-derived CDR1 and CDR2 are SGHTA and FQGTGA. This CDR3 is built from 12 residues. CDR3 coding DNA: TGTGCCAGCAGTTTGACAGGAGGCGAGCAGTACTTC. Translated, it gives CASSLTGGEQYF.

The DNA for the CDR3 is TGTGCCAGCGGTTACAATTCCTACGAGCAGTACTTC. It yields the protein CASGYNSYEQYF. The chain couples TRBV7-9 to TRBJ2-7; D gene uncertain. CDR1 and CDR2 (germline): SEHNR, FQNEAQ (reference sequence). The CDR3 has 12 residues. The germline V and J ends were trimmed by 8 bases and 1 base, with 9 bases remaining between them.

CDR3 sequence reads: CSARGAVDNQPQHF. DNA of the CDR3: TGCAGTGCTAGAGGAGCAGTAGACAATCAGCCCCAGCATTTT. This chain uses TRBV20-1 with TRBJ1-5; D gene uncertain. In germline, CDR1 is DFQATT, CDR2 SNEGSKA (reference sequence). CDR3 length equals 14 residues. The germline V and J ends were trimmed by 1 base and 3 bases, with 10 bases remaining between them.

This clonotype turned up a few times. This rearrangement joins TRBV4-3 to TRBJ1-4, with D perhaps matching TRBD1 (5 bases). There are 14 residues in the CDR3. Germline V CDR1 and CDR2: LGHNA, YSLEER. V was trimmed by 4 bases and J by 8 bases, leaving 14 bases between them. The CDR3 DNA follows: TGCGCCAGCAGCCGCCGGGACCAAGGGGAAAAACTGTTTTTT. It is translated as CASSRRDQGEKLFF.

The gene calls are TRBV5-1 and TRBJ2-3, with 14 positions matching TRBD2. Germline CDR1 reads SGHRS; CDR2 reads YFSETQ. The CDR3 has 19 residues. J was trimmed by 3 bases and V by 7 bases; bases with no gene match: 16. The CDR3 bases are TGCGCCAGCCGGCAAGCCGGGACTAGCGGGGGTGGCCCAACAGATACGCAGTATTTT. This gives the protein CASRQAGTSGGGPTDTQYF.

The CDR3 region has the DNA TGCAGTGCTAGCCCAGGGACTAGCGGACCCTACGAGCAGTACTTC. Amino acid sequence: CSASPGTSGPYEQYF. The V call is TRBV20-1, the J call TRBJ2-7; 11 bases fit TRBD2. Trimming at V came to 3 bases and at J to 2 bases, leaving 6 bases not matched to a gene. The CDR3 runs to 15 residues. Per germline, CDR1 DFQATT and CDR2 SNEGSKA (reference sequence).

The rearrangement links TRBV4-3 to TRBJ2-3; 9 nucleotides match TRBD2. CDR3 length: 14 amino acids. With V trimmed by 2 bases and J by 5 bases, 2 bases remained unmatched. Germline V gene lookup returns CDR1 LGHNA and CDR2 YSLEER. The CDR3 DNA follows: TGCGCCAGCAGCCAACTAGCGGGGTTAGATACGCAGTATTTT. This sequence encodes CASSQLAGLDTQYF.

The CDR3 is CSARINYEQYF. CDR3 sequence (DNA): TGCAGTGCTAGAATCAACTACGAGCAGTACTTC. This chain uses TRBV20-1 with TRBJ2-5; D not certain. TRBJ2-7 explains the end of the DNA better; the J call may be wrong. This CDR3 is built from 11 residues. Per germline, CDR1 DFQATT and CDR2 SNEGSKA (reference sequence).

This clonotype occurred once. The chain combines TRBV10-3 with TRBJ2-7; TRBD1 is a possible D gene (6 bases). Per the germline V gene, CDR1 is ENHRY and CDR2 is SYGVKD. This CDR3 has 14 residues. Trimming took off 10 bases at V and 1 base at J, with 17 bases between the two ends. This CDR3 is CATRLRTESYEQYF. The CDR3 nucleotides are TGTGCCACTCGGCTCAGGACAGAGTCCTACGAGCAGTACTTC.

This clonotype has a single count. V and J are TRBV27 and TRBJ2-5; tentatively, D is TRBD1 or TRBD2 (5 bases each). The closer fit of TRBJ2-7 to the DNA end suggests the J call may be wrong. Germline V gene lookup returns CDR1 MNHEY and CDR2 SMNVEV (reference sequence). The CDR3 covers 13 residues. The CDR3 coding sequence is TGTGCCAGCAGACGGGGCTTGGAGGACGAGCAGTACTTC. Translated, it gives CASRRGLEDEQYF.